These 5 T cell receptor beta chains originate from one sample sequenced in a study of type 1 regulatory T cells. MiXCR was run by TCRdb on the reads, yielding one entry per CDR3 protein. In the table there are 75,000 to 100,000 distinct CDR3 sequences, 31% of which are singletons. Source material: CD4+ T cells, either the whole sample or a sorted fraction (not recorded which). These receptors all come from a human donor in good health.

In this sample, this clonotype turned up a few times. The chain joins TRBV7-2 to TRBJ2-2; D remains ambiguous. Trimming took off 3 bases at V and 5 bases at J, with 10 bases between the two ends. CDR3 length equals 14 residues. The V gene's germline CDR1 is SGHTA and CDR2 FQGNSA. The CDR3 DNA reads as TGTGCCAGCAGCTTCCTTCTACGGACCGGGGAGCTGTTTTTT. Protein product: CASSFLLRTGELFF.

To note about this clonotype: At one boundary the junction diverges from the germline segment, which might be a read error. J is TRBJ2-7 and V is TRBV6-5, with 8 bases aligning to TRBD2. Germline V gives CDR1 MNHEY, CDR2 SVGAGI. This CDR3 region has 16 residues. The CDR3 DNA reads as TGTGCCAGAAGTTACCATTCGGCCAGCGGGAGACCAGAGCAGTACTTC. It encodes CARSYHSASGRPEQYF.

The chain joins TRBV2 to TRBJ2-7; possible D gene TRBD1, 5 bases. The CDR3 extends over 13 amino acids. Trimming removed 1 base at V and 5 bases at J, with 9 bases between. CDR1 and CDR2 (germline): SNHLY, FYNNEI. The CDR3, as DNA: TGTGCCAGCAGTGAAGGCCAGGGCAACGAGCAGTACTTC. This translates into CASSEGQGNEQYF.

This CDR3 is CASRQGQGGPLGGYTF. Here the CDR3 DNA reads TGTGCCAGCAGACAAGGACAGGGCGGCCCTCTGGGAGGCTACACCTTC. The V gene is TRBV6-1, the J gene TRBJ1-2, with TRBD1 matching over 8 bases. The J segment lost 8 bases and the V segment lost 6 bases, leaving 17 bases of the junction unmatched. CDR3 length: 16 amino acids. Germline CDR1 and CDR2: MNHNS and SASEGT.

V gene TRBV2 combines with J gene TRBJ1-1, with D maybe TRBD1 (5 bases). The germline CDR1 and CDR2 sequences are SNHLY and FYNNEI. The CDR3 has 13 amino acids. The germline V and J ends were trimmed by 3 bases and 5 bases, with 10 bases remaining between them. The DNA for the CDR3 is TGTGCCAGCAGTGAGGGGGAGGGGACTGAAGCTTTCTTT. Protein product: CASSEGEGTEAFF.